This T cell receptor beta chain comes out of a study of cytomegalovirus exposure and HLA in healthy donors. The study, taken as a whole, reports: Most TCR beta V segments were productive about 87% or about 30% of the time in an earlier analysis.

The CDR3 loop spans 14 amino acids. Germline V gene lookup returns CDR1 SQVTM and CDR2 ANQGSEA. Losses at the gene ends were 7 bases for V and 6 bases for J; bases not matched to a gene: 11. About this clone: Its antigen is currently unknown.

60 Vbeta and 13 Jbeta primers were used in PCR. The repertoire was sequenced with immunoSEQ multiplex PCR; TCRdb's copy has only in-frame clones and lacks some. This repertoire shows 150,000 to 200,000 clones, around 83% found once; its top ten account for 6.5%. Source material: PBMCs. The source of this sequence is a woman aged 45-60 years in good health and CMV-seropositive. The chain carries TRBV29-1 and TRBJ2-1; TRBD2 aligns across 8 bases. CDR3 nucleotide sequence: TGCAGCGCCACCCCGGGACTAGGAAGCAATGAGCAGTTCTTC. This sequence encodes CSATPGLGSNEQFF.